This record concerns one T cell receptor (beta chain) sequence. Its antigen is unknown. This entry is derived from a study of vaccination effects on CD4 cells after COVID-19. The CDR3 is 16 residues long. Deletions cut 1 base from V and 1 base from J, with 12 bases between. The germline gives CDR1 SGHKS, CDR2 YYEKEE (reference sequence). Measured with immunoSEQ multiplex PCR; TCRdb has only the in-frame clones, and not every one. The table has some 20,000 clones, about 71% seen once. CD4+ T cells specific for antigen were expanded with viral peptide pools by the ViraFEST assay before sequencing. Following a 10-day culture, CD4+ T cells were purified. A few million PBMC were placed in each well, which was supplemented with approximately 9.2 IU/ml IL-2 and around 10 ug/ml peptides.

The chain couples TRBV5-5 to TRBJ2-4, with a possible D match to TRBD2 (6 bases). The sequence was obtained from a human donor who received a COVID-19 vaccine. The source was CD4+ T cells from PBMCs cultured with HCoV-229E spike peptides, collected before COVID-19 vaccination. Written as DNA, the CDR3 is TGTGCCAGCAGCTTGCTTCTCGGGAGTGCCAAAAACATTCAGTACTTC. Translated: CASSLLLGSAKNIQYF.